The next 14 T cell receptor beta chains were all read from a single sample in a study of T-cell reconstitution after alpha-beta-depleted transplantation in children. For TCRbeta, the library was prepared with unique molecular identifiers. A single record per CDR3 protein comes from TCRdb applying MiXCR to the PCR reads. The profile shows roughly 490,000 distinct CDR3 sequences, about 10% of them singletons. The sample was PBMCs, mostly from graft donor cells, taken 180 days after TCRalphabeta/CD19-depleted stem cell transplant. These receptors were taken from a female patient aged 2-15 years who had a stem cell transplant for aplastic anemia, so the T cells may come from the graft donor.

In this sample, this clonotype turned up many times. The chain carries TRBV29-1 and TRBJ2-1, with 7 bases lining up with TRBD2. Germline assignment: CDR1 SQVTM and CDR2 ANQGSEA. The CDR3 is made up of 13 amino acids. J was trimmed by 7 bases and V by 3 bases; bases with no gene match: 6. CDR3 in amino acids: CSVEREGWNEQFF. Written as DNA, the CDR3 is TGCAGCGTTGAGAGGGAGGGTTGGAATGAGCAGTTCTTC.

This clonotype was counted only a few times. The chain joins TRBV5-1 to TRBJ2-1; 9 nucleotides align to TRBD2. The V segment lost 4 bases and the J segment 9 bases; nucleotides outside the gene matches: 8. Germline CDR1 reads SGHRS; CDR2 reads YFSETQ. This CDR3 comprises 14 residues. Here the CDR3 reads CASSTTSGFSEQFF. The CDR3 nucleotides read TGCGCCAGCAGCACTACTAGCGGGTTTAGTGAGCAGTTCTTC.

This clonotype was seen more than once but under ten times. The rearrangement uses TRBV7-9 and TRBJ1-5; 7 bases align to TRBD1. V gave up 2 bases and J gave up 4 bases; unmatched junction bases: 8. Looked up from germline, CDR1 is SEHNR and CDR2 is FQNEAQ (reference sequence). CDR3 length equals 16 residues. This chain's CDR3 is CASSLSAGGGNQPQHF. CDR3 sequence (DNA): TGTGCCAGCAGCTTATCGGCAGGGGGTGGAAATCAGCCCCAGCATTTT.

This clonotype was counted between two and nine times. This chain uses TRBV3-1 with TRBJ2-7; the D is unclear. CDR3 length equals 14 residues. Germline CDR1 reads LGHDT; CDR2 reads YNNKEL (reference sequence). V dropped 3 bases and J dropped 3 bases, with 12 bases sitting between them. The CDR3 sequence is CASSHPGPGYEQYF. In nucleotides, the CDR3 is TGTGCCAGCAGCCACCCCGGGCCGGGCTACGAGCAGTACTTC.

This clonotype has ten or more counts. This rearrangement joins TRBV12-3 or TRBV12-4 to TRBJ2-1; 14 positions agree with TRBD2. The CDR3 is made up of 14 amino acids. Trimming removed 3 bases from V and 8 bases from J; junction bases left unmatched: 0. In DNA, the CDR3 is TGTGCCAGCAGTTTGACTAGCGGGAGGGATGAGCAGTTCTTC. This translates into CASSLTSGRDEQFF.

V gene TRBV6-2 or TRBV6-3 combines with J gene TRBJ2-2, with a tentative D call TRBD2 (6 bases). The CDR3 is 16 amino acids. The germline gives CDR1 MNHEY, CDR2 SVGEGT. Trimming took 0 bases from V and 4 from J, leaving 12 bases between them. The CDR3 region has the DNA TGTGCCAGCAGTTACTCGGGGAGGCGAAGCACCGGGGAGCTGTTTTTT. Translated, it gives CASSYSGRRSTGELFF.

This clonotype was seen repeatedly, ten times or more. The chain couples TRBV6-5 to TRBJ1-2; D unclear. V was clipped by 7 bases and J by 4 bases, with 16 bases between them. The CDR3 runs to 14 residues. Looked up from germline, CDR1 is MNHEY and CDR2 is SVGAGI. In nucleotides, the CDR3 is TGTGCCAGCAAAGATCAGCAGGTTCCCTATGGCTACACCTTC. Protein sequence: CASKDQQVPYGYTF.

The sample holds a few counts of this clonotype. In nucleotides, the CDR3 is TGTGCCAGCAGCGACAGGGGGCGTCAAGAGACCCAGTACTTC. Protein: CASSDRGRQETQYF. V gene TRBV12-3 or TRBV12-4 combines with J gene TRBJ2-5; 10 nucleotides align to TRBD1. The CDR3 loop spans 14 amino acids. V was pared by 6 bases and J by 2 bases, with 3 bases of the junction left unmatched.

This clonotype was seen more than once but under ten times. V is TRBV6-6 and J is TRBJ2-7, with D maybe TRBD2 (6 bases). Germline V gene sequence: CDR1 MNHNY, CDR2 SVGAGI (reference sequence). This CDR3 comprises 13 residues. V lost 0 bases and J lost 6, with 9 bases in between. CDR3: CASSYSTGVEQYV. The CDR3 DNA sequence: TGTGCCAGCAGTTACTCGACGGGGGTCGAGCAGTACGTC.

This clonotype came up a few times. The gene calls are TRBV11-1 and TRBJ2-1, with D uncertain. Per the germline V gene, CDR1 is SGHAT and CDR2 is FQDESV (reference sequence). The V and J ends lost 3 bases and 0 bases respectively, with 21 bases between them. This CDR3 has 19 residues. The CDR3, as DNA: TGTGCCAGCAGCTTTTCGGCCTCCCCGGTCGGAGCCTCCTACAATGAGCAGTTCTTC. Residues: CASSFSASPVGASYNEQFF. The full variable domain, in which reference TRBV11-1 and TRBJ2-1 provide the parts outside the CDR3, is EAEVAQSPRYKITEKSQAVAFWCDPISGHATLYWYRQILGQGPELLVQFQDESVVDDSQLPKDRFSAERLKGVDSTLKIQPAELGDSAMYLCASSFSASPVGASYNEQFFGPGTRLTVL.

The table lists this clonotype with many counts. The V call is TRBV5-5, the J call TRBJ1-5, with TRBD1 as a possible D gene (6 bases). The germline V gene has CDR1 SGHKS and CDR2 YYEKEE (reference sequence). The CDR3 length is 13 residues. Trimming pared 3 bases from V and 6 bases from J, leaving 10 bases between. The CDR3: CASSSRGFQPQHF. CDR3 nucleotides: TGTGCCAGCAGCTCGAGGGGGTTTCAGCCCCAGCATTTT.

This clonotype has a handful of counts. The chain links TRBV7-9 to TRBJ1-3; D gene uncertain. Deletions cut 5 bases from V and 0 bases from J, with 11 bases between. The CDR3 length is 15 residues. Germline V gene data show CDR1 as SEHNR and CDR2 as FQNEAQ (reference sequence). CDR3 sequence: CASSADGYSGNTIYF. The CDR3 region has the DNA TGTGCCAGCAGCGCCGACGGATACTCTGGAAACACCATATATTTT.

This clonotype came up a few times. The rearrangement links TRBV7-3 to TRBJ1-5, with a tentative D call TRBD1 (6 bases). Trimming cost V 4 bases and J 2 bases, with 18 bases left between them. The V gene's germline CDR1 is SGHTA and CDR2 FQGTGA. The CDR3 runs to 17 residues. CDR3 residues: CASSCLEGGWGNQPQHF. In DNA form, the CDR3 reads TGTGCCAGCAGCTGTCTCGAAGGGGGTTGGGGCAATCAGCCCCAGCATTTT.

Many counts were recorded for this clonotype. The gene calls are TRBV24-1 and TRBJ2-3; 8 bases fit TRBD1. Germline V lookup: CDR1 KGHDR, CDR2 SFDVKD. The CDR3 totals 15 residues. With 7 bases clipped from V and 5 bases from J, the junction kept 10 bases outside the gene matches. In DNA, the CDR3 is TGTGCCACCAGCCCGAGACAGGGGAAGAAAGATACGCAGTATTTT. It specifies CATSPRQGKKDTQYF.